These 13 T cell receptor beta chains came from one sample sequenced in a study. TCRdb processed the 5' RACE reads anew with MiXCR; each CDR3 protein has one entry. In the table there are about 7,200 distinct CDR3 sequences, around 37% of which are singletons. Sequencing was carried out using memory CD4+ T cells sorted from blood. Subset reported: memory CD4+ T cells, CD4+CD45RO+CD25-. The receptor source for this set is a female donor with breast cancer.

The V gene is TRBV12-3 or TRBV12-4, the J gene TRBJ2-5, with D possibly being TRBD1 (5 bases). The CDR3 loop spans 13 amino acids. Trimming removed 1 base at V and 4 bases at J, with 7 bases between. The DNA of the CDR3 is TGTGCCAGCAGTTTAGTTCAGGGAGAGACCCAGTACTTC. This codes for CASSLVQGETQYF.

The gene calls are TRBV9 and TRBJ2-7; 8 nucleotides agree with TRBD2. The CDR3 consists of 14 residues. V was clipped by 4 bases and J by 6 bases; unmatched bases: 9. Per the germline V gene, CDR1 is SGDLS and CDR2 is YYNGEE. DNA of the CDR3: TGTGCCAGCAGCCTCGGGGGGGCAAGCCGCGAGCAGTACTTC. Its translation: CASSLGGASREQYF.

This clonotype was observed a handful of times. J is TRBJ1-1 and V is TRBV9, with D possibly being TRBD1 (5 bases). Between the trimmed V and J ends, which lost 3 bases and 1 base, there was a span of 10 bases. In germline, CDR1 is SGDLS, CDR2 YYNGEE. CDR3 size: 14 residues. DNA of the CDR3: TGTGCCAGCAGCGCCCGACAGTGGAACACTGAAGCTTTCTTT. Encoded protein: CASSARQWNTEAFF. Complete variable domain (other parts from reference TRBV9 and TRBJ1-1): DSGVTQTPKHLITATGQRVTLRCSPRSGDLSVYWYQQSLDQGLQFLIQYYNGEERAKGNILERFSAQQFPDLHSELNLSSLELGDSALYFCASSARQWNTEAFFGQGTRLTVV.

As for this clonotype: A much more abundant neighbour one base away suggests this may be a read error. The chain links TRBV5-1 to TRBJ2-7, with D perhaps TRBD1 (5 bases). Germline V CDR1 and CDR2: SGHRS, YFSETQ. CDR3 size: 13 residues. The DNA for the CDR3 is TGCGCCAGCAGCAGCGCAGGACACTACGAGCGGTACTTC. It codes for CASSSAGHYERYF.

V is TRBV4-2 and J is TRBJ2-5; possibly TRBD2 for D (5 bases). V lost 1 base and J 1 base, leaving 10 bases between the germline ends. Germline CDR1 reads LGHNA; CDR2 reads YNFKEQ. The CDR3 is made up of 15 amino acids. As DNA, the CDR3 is TGTGCCAGCAGCCAAGCTGGAGGTCCCCAAGAGACCCAGTACTTC. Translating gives CASSQAGGPQETQYF.

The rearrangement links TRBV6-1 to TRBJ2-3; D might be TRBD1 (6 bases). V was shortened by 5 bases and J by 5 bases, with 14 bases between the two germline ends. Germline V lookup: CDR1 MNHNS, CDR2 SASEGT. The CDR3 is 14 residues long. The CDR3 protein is CASSYTGYGDTQYF. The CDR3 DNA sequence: TGTGCCAGCAGTTATACAGGGTATGGAGATACGCAGTATTTT.

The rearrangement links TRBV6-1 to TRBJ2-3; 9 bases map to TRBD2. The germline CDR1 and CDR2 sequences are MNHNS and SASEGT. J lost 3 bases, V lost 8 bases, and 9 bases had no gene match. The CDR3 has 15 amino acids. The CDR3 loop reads CASGVVAGGTDTQYF. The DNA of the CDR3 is TGTGCCAGCGGAGTAGTGGCGGGGGGGACAGATACGCAGTATTTT.

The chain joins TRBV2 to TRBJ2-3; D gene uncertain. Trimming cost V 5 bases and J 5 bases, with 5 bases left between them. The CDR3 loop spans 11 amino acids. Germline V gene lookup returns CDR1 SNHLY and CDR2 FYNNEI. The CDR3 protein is CASSRGDTQYF. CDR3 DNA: TGTGCCAGCAGTAGAGGAGATACGCAGTATTTT.

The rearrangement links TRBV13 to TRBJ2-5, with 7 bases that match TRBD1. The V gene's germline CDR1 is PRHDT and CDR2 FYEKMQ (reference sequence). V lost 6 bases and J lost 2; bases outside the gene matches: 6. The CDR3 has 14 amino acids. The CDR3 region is CASSSGRGQETQYF. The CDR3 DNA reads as TGTGCCAGCAGTTCAGGCAGGGGGCAAGAGACCCAGTACTTC.

The CDR3 is CASSPGLATDTQYF. The CDR3 bases are TGTGCCAGCAGTCCGGGACTAGCGACAGATACGCAGTATTTT. The V gene is TRBV7-2, the J gene TRBJ2-3; 10 bases are a match to TRBD2. Per the germline V gene, CDR1 is SGHTA and CDR2 is FQGNSA. The trim removed 6 bases at V and 3 bases at J, leaving 3 bases unmatched. The CDR3 has 14 amino acids.

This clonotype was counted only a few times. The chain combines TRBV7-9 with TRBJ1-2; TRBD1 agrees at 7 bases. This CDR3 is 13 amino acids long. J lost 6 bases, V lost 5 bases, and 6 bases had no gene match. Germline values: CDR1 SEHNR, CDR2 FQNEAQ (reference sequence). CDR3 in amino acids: CASSRTGSHGYTF. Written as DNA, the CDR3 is TGTGCCAGCAGCCGGACAGGTTCACATGGCTACACCTTC.

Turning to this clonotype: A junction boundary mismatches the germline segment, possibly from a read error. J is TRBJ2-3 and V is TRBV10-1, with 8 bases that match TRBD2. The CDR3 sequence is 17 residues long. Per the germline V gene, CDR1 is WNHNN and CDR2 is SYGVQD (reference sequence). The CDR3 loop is CASRPEPRREGVNTQYF. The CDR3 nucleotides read TGTGCCAGCAGACCTGAGCCCCGACGGGAGGGGGTAAATACGCAGTATTTT.

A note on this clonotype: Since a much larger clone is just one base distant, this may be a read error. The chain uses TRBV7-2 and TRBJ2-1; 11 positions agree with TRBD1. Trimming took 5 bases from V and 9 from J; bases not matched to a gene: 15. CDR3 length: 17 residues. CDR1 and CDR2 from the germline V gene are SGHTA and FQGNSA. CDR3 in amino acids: CASSRRKGDRGFTEQFF. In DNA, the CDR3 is TGTGCCAGCAGCCGTCGCAAGGGGGACAGGGGGTTTACTGAGCAGTTCTTC.